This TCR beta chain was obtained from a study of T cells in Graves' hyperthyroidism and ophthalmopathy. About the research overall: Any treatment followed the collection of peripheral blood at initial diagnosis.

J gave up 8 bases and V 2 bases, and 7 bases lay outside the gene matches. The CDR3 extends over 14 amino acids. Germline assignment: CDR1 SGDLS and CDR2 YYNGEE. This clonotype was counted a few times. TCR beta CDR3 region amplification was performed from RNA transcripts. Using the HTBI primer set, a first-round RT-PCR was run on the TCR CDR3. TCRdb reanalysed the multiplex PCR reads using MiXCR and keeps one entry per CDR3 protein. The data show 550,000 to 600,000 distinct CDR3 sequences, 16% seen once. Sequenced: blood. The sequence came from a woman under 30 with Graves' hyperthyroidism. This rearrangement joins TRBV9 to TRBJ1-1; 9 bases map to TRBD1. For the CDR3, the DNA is TGTGCCAGCAGCGTCGCTACAGGGGGCTCCGAAGCTTTCTTT. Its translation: CASSVATGGSEAFF.